The next 16 T cell receptor beta chains were all read from a single sample in a study of blood T cells in healthy people across ages. A second 7 to 11 cycle PCR used barcoded and J-beta primers. TCRdb called the 5' RACE reads again in MiXCR, with one record for every CDR3 protein. The sample carries around 1,500,000 distinct CDR3 sequences, roughly 28% recorded once. Sequences were obtained from blood. Every receptor here comes from a young woman in good health.

CDR3 coding DNA: TGCAGTGCTAGAGGCACACTAGCGGGGGGACTGAGCTCCTACAATGAGCAGTTCTTC. Translating it yields CSARGTLAGGLSSYNEQFF. V gene TRBV20-1 combines with J gene TRBJ2-1; TRBD2 agrees at 12 bases. Losses at the gene ends were 1 base for V and 0 bases for J; bases not matched to a gene: 10. There are 19 residues in the CDR3. The germline CDR1 and CDR2 sequences are DFQATT and SNEGSKA (reference sequence).

V is TRBV5-1 and J is TRBJ2-5; 7 bases line up with TRBD1. CDR3 length: 16 amino acids. Germline lookup yields CDR1 SGHRS and CDR2 YFSETQ. J was trimmed by 11 bases and V by 7 bases; bases with no gene match: 23. The CDR3: CASGTSLDRSYNGQYF. DNA for the CDR3: TGCGCCAGCGGGACCAGTTTGGACAGGAGCTACAATGGGCAGTACTTC.

Comment on this clonotype: A much larger clone differs by one base, so this may be a read error. This is likely a read error, given that the CDR3 carries no conserved phenylalanine or tryptophan at its end. This rearrangement joins TRBV20-1 to TRBJ2-5; the D call may be TRBD1 or TRBD2 (5 bases each). The CDR3 runs 13 residues. The germline CDR1 and CDR2 sequences are DFQATT and SNEGSKA (reference sequence). V lost 3 bases and J 2 bases, leaving 10 bases between the germline ends. This CDR3 reads CSARGDQQETQYC. The CDR3 bases are TGCAGTGCTAGGGGGGACCAACAAGAGACCCAGTACTGC.

The gene calls are TRBV20-1 and TRBJ2-3, with TRBD2 identical over 7 bases. CDR1 is DFQATT and CDR2 is SNEGSKA in the germline V gene (reference sequence). V trimming: 5 bases; J trimming: 2 bases; junction bases outside the gene matches: 4. The CDR3 runs 13 residues. This CDR3 is CSAGRAATDTQYF. In DNA, the CDR3 is TGCAGTGCTGGGAGGGCCGCCACAGATACGCAGTATTTT.

The chain couples TRBV6-2 or TRBV6-3 to TRBJ2-5; the match to TRBD2 covers 7 bases. CDR1 is MNHEY, CDR2 SVGEGT, per germline. With V trimmed by 5 bases and J by 5 bases, 8 bases remained unmatched. The CDR3 has 14 residues. The CDR3 DNA reads TGTGCCAGCAGTCGGAGACTAGCCCGGGAGACCCAGTACTTC. This translates into CASSRRLARETQYF.

The CDR3 DNA follows: TGTGCCAGCACCCACCGCTTGACAGGGGGGAGCGACACCGGGGAGCTGTTTTTT. Its translation: CASTHRLTGGSDTGELFF. The rearrangement links TRBV27 to TRBJ2-2, with 9 bases matching TRBD1. CDR1 and CDR2 (germline): MNHEY, SMNVEV (reference sequence). V trimming: 7 bases; J trimming: 3 bases; junction bases outside the gene matches: 15. The CDR3 is made up of 18 amino acids.

This clonotype was observed a few times. This chain connects TRBV24-1 to TRBJ2-1, with 7 bases lining up with TRBD1. CDR3 length: 15 residues. Trimming took 7 bases from V and 5 from J; bases not matched to a gene: 10. CDR1 KGHDR and CDR2 SFDVKD come from the germline V gene. CDR3 sequence (DNA): TGTGCCACCAGCGAACCGGGACAGATGGACAATGAGCAGTTCTTC. This encodes CATSEPGQMDNEQFF.

This clonotype was counted ten times or more. This chain uses TRBV20-1 with TRBJ2-7, with a tentative D call TRBD1 (5 bases). Germline loops: CDR1 DFQATT, CDR2 SNEGSKA (reference sequence). The CDR3 is 13 amino acids. V lost 1 base to trimming and J lost 5 bases, with 12 bases between them. CDR3 sequence: CSARGAGPHEQYF. The CDR3 bases are TGCAGTGCTAGAGGGGCAGGGCCCCACGAGCAGTACTTC.

This clonotype was seen more than once but under ten times. The rearrangement joins TRBV3-1 to TRBJ1-2; 7 bases are shared with TRBD1. Trimming took 1 base from V and 4 from J; bases not matched to a gene: 3. Germline values: CDR1 LGHDT, CDR2 YNNKEL (reference sequence). The CDR3 loop spans 14 amino acids. CDR3 region: CASSQGGQSYGYTF. The CDR3 nucleotides are TGTGCCAGCAGCCAAGGGGGACAGAGCTATGGCTACACCTTC.

The V gene is TRBV6-6, the J gene TRBJ2-3; 8 bases line up with TRBD1. The CDR3 is made up of 16 amino acids. The J segment lost 4 bases and the V segment lost 5 bases, leaving 11 bases of the junction unmatched. Germline V lookup: CDR1 MNHNY, CDR2 SVGAGI (reference sequence). The CDR3 loop is CASSQPRGQGADTQYF. The CDR3 DNA reads TGTGCCAGCAGTCAACCCCGTGGACAGGGAGCAGATACGCAGTATTTT.

This clonotype turned up a few times. This rearrangement joins TRBV5-6 to TRBJ2-7, with 8 bases matching TRBD1. Trimming cost V 5 bases and J 4 bases; bases outside gene matches: 11. CDR1 and CDR2 from the germline V gene are SGHDT and YYEEEE. This CDR3 spans 15 amino acids. The CDR3 DNA follows: TGTGCCAGCAGTTCCGGACAGGGTTGGACGTACGAGCAGTACTTC. It translates to CASSSGQGWTYEQYF. Filled out from reference TRBV5-6 and TRBJ2-7, the complete variable domain reads DAGVTQSPTHLIKTRGQQVTLRCSPKSGHDTVSWYQQALGQGPQFIFQYYEEEERQRGNFPDRFSGHQFPNYSSELNVNALLLGDSALYLCASSSGQGWTYEQYFGPGTRLTVT.

The rearrangement joins TRBV28 to TRBJ2-7; 8 nucleotides align to TRBD2. This CDR3 region has 15 residues. From germline, CDR1 is MDHEN and CDR2 SYDVKM. Trimming cost V 7 bases and J 2 bases; bases outside gene matches: 10. The CDR3 spells CASNAGSGTPYEQYF. CDR3 coding DNA: TGTGCCAGCAACGCGGGTAGCGGGACCCCCTACGAGCAGTACTTC.

This clonotype appeared a single time. V and J are TRBV7-9 and TRBJ2-7; D is ambiguous. The CDR3 sequence is 14 residues long. Germline-derived CDR1 and CDR2 are SEHNR and FQNEAQ (reference sequence). With 7 bases removed from V and 7 bases from J, the gap between germline ends came to 20 bases. Here the CDR3 reads CASKGRAAGEEQYF. DNA for the CDR3: TGTGCCAGCAAAGGACGGGCAGCTGGAGAAGAGCAGTACTTC. Full variable domain (rest looked up from reference TRBV7-9 and TRBJ2-7): DTGVSQNPRHKITKRGQNVTFRCDPISEHNRLYWYRQTLGQGPEFLTYFQNEAQLEKSRLLSDRFSAERPKGSFSTLEIQRTEQGDSAMYLCASKGRAAGEEQYFGPGTRLTVT.

V gene TRBV20-1 combines with J gene TRBJ2-6, with a weak D call TRBD1 (6 bases). The length of the CDR3 is 16 residues. The V end was cut by 6 bases, the J end by 4 bases, with 19 bases between. Per the germline V gene, CDR1 is DFQATT and CDR2 is SNEGSKA (reference sequence). The CDR3 region is CSAYPGQLSGANVLTF. Written as DNA, the CDR3 is TGCAGTGCGTACCCGGGACAACTGTCCGGGGCCAACGTCCTGACTTTC.

This clonotype was detected only a few times. The J gene is TRBJ2-3, the V gene TRBV7-8; no clear D gene. V lost 0 bases to trimming and J lost 4 bases, with 8 bases between them. CDR3 length: 14 residues. Germline CDR1 reads SGHVS; CDR2 reads FQNEAQ. DNA for the CDR3: TGTGCCAGCAGCTTAGCAGTGGGCGCAGATACGCAGTATTTT. It specifies CASSLAVGADTQYF.

Turning to this clonotype: A much more abundant neighbour one base away suggests this may be a read error. This chain connects TRBV27 to TRBJ2-4, with D unclear. The DNA end lines up better with TRBJ2-7; the J call may be wrong. This CDR3 spans 14 amino acids. CDR1 is MNHEY and CDR2 is SMNVEV in the germline V gene (reference sequence). CDR3 sequence reads: CASSAIADGYEQYF. The CDR3 bases are TGTGCCAGCAGTGCCATAGCCGACGGATACGAGCAGTACTTC.